This T cell receptor (beta chain) was sequenced in a study of T cells in Graves' hyperthyroidism and ophthalmopathy. Amplification of TCR beta CDR3 regions used RNA as the template. First-round RT-PCR with HTBI primers amplified the TCR CDR3 region. TCRdb called the multiplex PCR reads again in MiXCR, with one record for every CDR3 protein. The repertoire holds fewer than 550,000 distinct CDR3 sequences, more than 15% seen once, with less than 15% in the top ten. This clonotype showed up many times. The antigen is not known. Broader study findings: Model-based prediction identified ophthalmopathy a median 6.5 months prior to its onset. Blood also carried most thyroid clonotypes expanded above 0.001.

The TCR sequence derives from a woman under 30 with Graves' hyperthyroidism. Sequencing input: blood.

The CDR3 reads CSARGTGGPGELFF. The CDR3, as DNA: TGCAGTGCTAGGGGGACAGGGGGGCCCGGGGAGCTGTTTTTT. V is TRBV20-1 and J is TRBJ2-2, with TRBD1 identical over 11 bases. Trimming removed 3 bases from V and 6 bases from J; junction bases left unmatched: 3. This CDR3 spans 14 amino acids. Germline loops: CDR1 DFQATT, CDR2 SNEGSKA (reference sequence).